The rows below give T cell receptor beta chains drawn from one sample of a study of OX40 agonist ivuxolimab in advanced cancers. Profiling relied on immunoSEQ multiplex PCR, and the TCRdb table lists in-frame clones only, not all of them. The data hold about 51,000 clones, with about nine tenths observed a single time. The sequenced sample was CD4+ or CD8+ T cells sorted from blood, obtained in a trial of the OX40 agonist ivuxolimab. These receptors were obtained from an adult with an advanced solid tumor such as melanoma, head and neck, liver or kidney cancer. Each CDR3 is given with its conserved first and last residue. D genes are given only for firm matches. Clone sizes are given selectively: once, few, many, or a class where the clone is expanded.

NA	TRBV29-1	14	NA	TRBJ1-1	TGCAGCGTCCAATTACAGGGAGGTTGGACTGAAGCTTTCTTT	CSVQLQGGWTEAFF
TRBD2	TRBV6-6	14	NA	TRBJ2-5	TGTGCCAGCAGCTCCGGGGGGGATCAAGAGACCCAGTACTTC	CASSSGGDQETQYF
TRBD1	TRBV2	14	NA	TRBJ1-2	TGTGCCAGCAGTGAAGGGCAGGGGGAAGGGGGCTACACCTTC	CASSEGQGEGGYTF
TRBD1	TRBV19	16	once	TRBJ2-4	TGTGCCAGTAGTGGTACAGGGGGAAGGGCCAAAAACATTCAGTACTTC	CASSGTGGRAKNIQYF
TRBD1	TRBV6-1	14	NA	TRBJ1-1	TGTGCCAGCTCAAGGGGGCTGGAGAACACTGAAGCTTTCTTT	CASSRGLENTEAFF
TRBD1	TRBV6-1	16	NA	TRBJ2-5	TGTGCCAGCAGTGAGATCCGGACAGGCCGCGGGGAGACCCAGTACTTC	CASSEIRTGRGETQYF
NA	TRBV7-2	12	NA	TRBJ2-3	TGTGCCAGCAACCCCCGCACAGATACGCAGTATTTT	CASNPRTDTQYF
NA	TRBV27	12	NA	TRBJ2-3	TGTGCCAGCAGACAGACCACAGATACGCAGTATTTT	CASRQTTDTQYF
NA	TRBV9	15	once	TRBJ1-4	TGTGCCAGCAGCGTAGAAGGGGCGGTTAATGAAAAACTGTTTTTT	CASSVEGAVNEKLFF
TRBD2	TRBV6-6	16	NA	TRBJ2-3	TGTGCCAGCAGATTGGGACTAGCGGGGGCCCCCTCCCCGCAGTATTTT	CASRLGLAGAPSPQYF
TRBD1	TRBV9	16	NA	TRBJ2-2	TGTGCCAGCAGCGTAGAAGCGGACAGGGTGGGCGGGGAGCTGTTTTTT	CASSVEADRVGGELFF
TRBD2	TRBV9	18	NA	TRBJ2-1	TGTGCCAGCAGCTCGCGACTAGCGGGGGGGATCCCCTACAATGAGCAGTTCTTC	CASSSRLAGGIPYNEQFF
TRBD2	TRBV28	19	NA	TRBJ2-2	TGTGCCAGCAGTTTCCGTCGTTCTCTCGGGACTAAAAACACCGGGGAGCTGTTTTTT	CASSFRRSLGTKNTGELFF
NA	TRBV7-9	14	NA	TRBJ1-1	TGTGCCAGCAGCTTAGCGGGCAGGAACACTGAAGCTTTCTTT	CASSLAGRNTEAFF
NA	TRBV2	13	NA	TRBJ1-5	TGTGCCAGCATGAGACGGGACAATCAGCCCCAGCATTTT	CASMRRDNQPQHF
NA	TRBV10-3	12	NA	TRBJ2-7	TGTGCCATCCGTCGGCAATCCTACGAGCAGTACTTC	CAIRRQSYEQYF
NA	TRBV11-2	17	NA	TRBJ1-4	TGTGCCAGCAGCTTAGAGATAGCAGGGGATCTTAGTGAAAAACTGTTTTTT	CASSLEIAGDLSEKLFF
NA	TRBV5-1	13	NA	TRBJ2-7	TGCGCCAGCAGCTTGGCAGGGCGCTACGAGCAGTACTTC	CASSLAGRYEQYF
TRBD2	TRBV7-8	21	NA	TRBJ2-7	TGTGCCAGCAGCCCACTCTCCACTTTAGCGGGGGCTGCCGCCTCTATTCACGAGCAGTACTTC	CASSPLSTLAGAAASIHEQYF
NA	TRBV7-9	15	NA	TRBJ2-3	TGTGCCAGCAGCTCTCGACTAGAGAGCACAGATACGCAGTATTTT	CASSSRLESTDTQYF
TRBD1	TRBV6-5	15	NA	TRBJ2-5	TGTGCCAGCTCGGGCCGGACAGGGGGGGCCGGGACCCAGTACTTC	CASSGRTGGAGTQYF
NA	TRBV15	17	NA	TRBJ2-1	TGTGCCACCAGCAGAAGACCGGGGACAAGCTCCTACAATGAGCAGTTCTTC	CATSRRPGTSSYNEQFF
TRBD1	TRBV28	18	NA	TRBJ1-2	TGTGCCAGCACAAAAACAGGGGGCTTGTTGTTTTATAACTATGGCTACACCTTC	CASTKTGGLLFYNYGYTF
TRBD1	TRBV7-6	15	few	TRBJ2-5	TGTGCCAGCAGCAGAGGGACAGGGAATGGGGAGACCCAGTACTTC	CASSRGTGNGETQYF
TRBD1	TRBV7-2	16	NA	TRBJ1-2	TGTGCCAGCAGCTTGGACGGACAGGGGTATAACTATGGCTACACCTTC	CASSLDGQGYNYGYTF
NA	TRBV11-3	17	NA	TRBJ2-7	TGTGCCAGCAGCTACCTAAGGACCTCTCAGGGAATCCACGAGCAGTACTTC	CASSYLRTSQGIHEQYF
NA	TRBV7-9	16	NA	TRBJ2-1	TGTGCCAGCAGCTTACGGGGTAGCGGTACCTACAATGAGCAGTTCTTC	CASSLRGSGTYNEQFF
TRBD2	TRBV5-1	14	NA	TRBJ2-2	TGCGCCAGCAGCACCGGACCGGGGGGCGGGGAGCTGTTTTTT	CASSTGPGGGELFF
TRBD1	TRBV4-1	18	NA	TRBJ1-1	TGCGCCAGCAGCCAAATCGGCAGGACAGGGGGCCGGAACACTGAAGCTTTCTTT	CASSQIGRTGGRNTEAFF
TRBD2	TRBV29-1	15	NA	TRBJ2-3	TGCAGCGTTGGGGATCTAGCGGGAGTTGCAGATACGCAGTATTTT	CSVGDLAGVADTQYF
NA	TRBV6-1	15	once	TRBJ1-5	TGTGCCAGCAGTGAAGCGTTCGGGAGCAATCAGCCCCAGCATTTT	CASSEAFGSNQPQHF
TRBD2	TRBV11-3	15	NA	TRBJ2-1	TGTGCCAGCAGCTTTAGCGCGGGAGCGGGCGATGAGCAGTTCTTC	CASSFSAGAGDEQFF
NA	TRBV19	12	NA	TRBJ2-5	TGTGCCAGTAGTCTCGTCTTTAAGACCCAGTACTTC	CASSLVFKTQYF
NA	TRBV9	15	few	TRBJ1-1	TGTGCCAGCAGCTCAGCACAGCTTGGCGGCACTGAAGCTTTCTTT	CASSSAQLGGTEAFF
TRBD2	TRBV10-1	13	NA	TRBJ2-2	TGCGCCAGGACTAGCGGCGGCACCGGGGAGCTGTTTTTT	CARTSGGTGELFF
NA	TRBV18	15	NA	TRBJ1-1	TGTGCCAGCTCACCAAGGTTACAGACCAACACTGAAGCTTTCTTT	CASSPRLQTNTEAFF
TRBD1	TRBV5-6	17	NA	TRBJ2-7	TGTGCCAGCCAATCCGCCTCCACAGGGGCTTACTCCTACGAGCAGTACTTC	CASQSASTGAYSYEQYF
NA	TRBV10-2	16	NA	TRBJ2-6	TGCGCCAGCAGTAGACAGGGGAGGGCTGGGGCCAACGTCCTGACTTTC	CASSRQGRAGANVLTF
NA	TRBV2	15	NA	TRBJ2-6	TGTGCCAGCACCACAGGGTCTCCTGGGGCCAACGTCCTGACTTTC	CASTTGSPGANVLTF
TRBD2	TRBV7-2	15	NA	TRBJ2-7	TGTGCCAGCAGCTTATTGGGTAGCGGGAGTTCCGAGCAGTACTTC	CASSLLGSGSSEQYF
NA	TRBV5-5	16	NA	TRBJ2-1	TGTGCCAGCAGCTTGAGGCAGGACCTCTCCTACAATGAGCAGTTCTTC	CASSLRQDLSYNEQFF
NA	TRBV5-5	15	NA	TRBJ1-3	TGTGCCAGCAGCTTGGAACAGGACTCTGGAAACACCATATATTTT	CASSLEQDSGNTIYF
TRBD1	TRBV5-6	14	few	TRBJ1-5	TGTGCCAGCAGCTTTGGACAGGTCAACCAGCCCCAGCATTTT	CASSFGQVNQPQHF
NA	TRBV30	15	NA	TRBJ2-7	TGTGCCTGGAAAATAGGGCCTGGACAGTTCTACGAGCAGTACTTC	CAWKIGPGQFYEQYF